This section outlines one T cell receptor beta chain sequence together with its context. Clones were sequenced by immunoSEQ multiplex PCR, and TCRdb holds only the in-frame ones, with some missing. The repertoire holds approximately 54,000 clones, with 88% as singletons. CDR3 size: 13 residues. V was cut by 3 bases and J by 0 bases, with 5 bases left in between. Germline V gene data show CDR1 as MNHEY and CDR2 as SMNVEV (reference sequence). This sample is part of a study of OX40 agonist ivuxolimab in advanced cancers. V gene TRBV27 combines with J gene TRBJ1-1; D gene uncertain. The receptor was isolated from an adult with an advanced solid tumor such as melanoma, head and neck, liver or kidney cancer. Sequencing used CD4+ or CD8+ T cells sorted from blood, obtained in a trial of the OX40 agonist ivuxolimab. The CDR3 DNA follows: TGTGCCAGCAGTTTCCGGCTGAACACTGAAGCTTTCTTT. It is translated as CASSFRLNTEAFF.